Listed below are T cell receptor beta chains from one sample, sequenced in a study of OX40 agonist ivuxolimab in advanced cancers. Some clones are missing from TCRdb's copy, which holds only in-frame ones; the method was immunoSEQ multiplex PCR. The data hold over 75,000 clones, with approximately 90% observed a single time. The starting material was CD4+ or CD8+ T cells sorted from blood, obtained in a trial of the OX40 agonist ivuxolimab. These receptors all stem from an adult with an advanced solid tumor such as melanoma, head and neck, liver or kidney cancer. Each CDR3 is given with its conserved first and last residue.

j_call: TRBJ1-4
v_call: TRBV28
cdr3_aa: CASSLFSGEKLFF

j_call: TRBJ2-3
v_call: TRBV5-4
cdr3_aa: CASSPTWDRSTDTQYF

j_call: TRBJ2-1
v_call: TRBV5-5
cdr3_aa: CASSPRQVWFF

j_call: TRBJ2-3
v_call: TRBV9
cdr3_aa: CASSVLAGDTDTQYF

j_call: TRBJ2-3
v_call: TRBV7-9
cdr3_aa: CASSLSGTKGVDTQYF

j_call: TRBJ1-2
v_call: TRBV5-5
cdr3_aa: CASSLDGDSGNGYTF

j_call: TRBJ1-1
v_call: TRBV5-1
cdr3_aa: CASSLGGRMDTEAFF

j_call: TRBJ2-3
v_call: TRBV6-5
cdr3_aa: CATRRPGGDTQYF

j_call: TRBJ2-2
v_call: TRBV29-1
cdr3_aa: CSVEDRGYTGELFF

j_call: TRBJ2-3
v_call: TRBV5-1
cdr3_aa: CASSLVKGTDTQYF

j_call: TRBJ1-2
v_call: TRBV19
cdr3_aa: CASTVDRGGGYTF

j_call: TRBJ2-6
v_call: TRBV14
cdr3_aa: CASSQDMGAGANVLTF

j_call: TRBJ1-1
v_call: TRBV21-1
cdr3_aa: CASSAGSRRNTEAFF

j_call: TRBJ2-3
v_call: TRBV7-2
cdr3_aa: CASSLVGLPGSADTQYF

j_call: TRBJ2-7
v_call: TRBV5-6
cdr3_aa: CASSFGLAATYEQYF

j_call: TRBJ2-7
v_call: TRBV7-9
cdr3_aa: CASSDRDRAYEQYF

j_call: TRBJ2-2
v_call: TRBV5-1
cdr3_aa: CASSLEGGSTSTGELFF

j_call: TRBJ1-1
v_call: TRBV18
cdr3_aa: CASSQGMNTEAFF

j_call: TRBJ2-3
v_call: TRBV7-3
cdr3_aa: CASSRGRTDTQYF

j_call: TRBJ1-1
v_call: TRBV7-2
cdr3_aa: CASSLRTGGSTEAFF

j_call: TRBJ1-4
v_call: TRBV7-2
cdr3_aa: CASSLDGANEKLFF

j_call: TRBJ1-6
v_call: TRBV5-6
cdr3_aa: CASSLAGGSSPLHF

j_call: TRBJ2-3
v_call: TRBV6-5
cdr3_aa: CASSYGDSTDTQYF

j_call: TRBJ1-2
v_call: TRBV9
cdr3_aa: CASSVATGTSPTNYGYTF

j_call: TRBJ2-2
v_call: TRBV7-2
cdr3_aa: CASSLLQTYTGELFF

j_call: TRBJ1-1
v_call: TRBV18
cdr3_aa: CASSPPPDQSFRAFF

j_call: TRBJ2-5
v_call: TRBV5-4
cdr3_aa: CASSPETGWGRAQYF

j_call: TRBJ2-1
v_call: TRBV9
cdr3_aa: CASSVVTSGSRDEQFF

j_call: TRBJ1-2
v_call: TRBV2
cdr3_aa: CASSEIWDASNF

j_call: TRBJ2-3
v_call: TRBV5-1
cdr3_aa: CASVDIPGDTQYF

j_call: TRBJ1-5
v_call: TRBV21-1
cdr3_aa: CASSDRDSSNQPQHF

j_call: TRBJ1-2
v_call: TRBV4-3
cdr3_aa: CASSQEGGTGYGYTF

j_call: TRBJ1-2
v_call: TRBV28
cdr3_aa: CASSSQLGYTF

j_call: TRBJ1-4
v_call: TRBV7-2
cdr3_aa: CASSSQGEGEKLFF

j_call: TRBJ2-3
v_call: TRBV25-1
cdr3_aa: CASSGDRGIPDTQYF

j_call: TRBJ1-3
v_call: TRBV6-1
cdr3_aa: CASSEPGVNTIYF

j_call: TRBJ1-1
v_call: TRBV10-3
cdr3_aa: CAIRGSNEAFF

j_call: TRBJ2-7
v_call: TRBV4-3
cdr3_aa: CASSHPRDRYCGYEQYF

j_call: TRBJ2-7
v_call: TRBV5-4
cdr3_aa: CASSSGLGAEQYF

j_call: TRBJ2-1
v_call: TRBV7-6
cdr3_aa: CASSYGLAGIHEQFF

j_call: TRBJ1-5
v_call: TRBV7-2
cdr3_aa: CASSLQSNQPQHF

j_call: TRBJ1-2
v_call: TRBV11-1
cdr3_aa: CASSLEGDGYTF